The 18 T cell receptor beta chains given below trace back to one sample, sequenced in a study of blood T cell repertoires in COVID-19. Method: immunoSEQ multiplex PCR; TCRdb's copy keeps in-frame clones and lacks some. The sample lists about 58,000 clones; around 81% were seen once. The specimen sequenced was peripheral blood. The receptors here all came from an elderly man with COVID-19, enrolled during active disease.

Here the CDR3 DNA reads TGTGCCAGCAGCCAAGAAGCTCGCGGGGGCAACAATGAGCAGTTCTTC. Amino acids: CASSQEARGGNNEQFF. This rearrangement joins TRBV4-2 to TRBJ2-1, with D possibly matching TRBD2 (7 bases). The V gene lost 0 bases and the J gene lost 5 bases, with 14 bases spanning the gap. The CDR3 has 16 residues. Germline V gene data show CDR1 as LGHNA and CDR2 as YNFKEQ.

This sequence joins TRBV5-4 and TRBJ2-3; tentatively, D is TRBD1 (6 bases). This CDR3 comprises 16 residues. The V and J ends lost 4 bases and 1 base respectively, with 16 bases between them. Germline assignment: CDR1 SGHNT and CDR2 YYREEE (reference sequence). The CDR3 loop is CASSPGDTLGTDTQYF. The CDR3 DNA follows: TGTGCCAGCAGCCCTGGGGACACTTTAGGCACAGATACGCAGTATTTT.

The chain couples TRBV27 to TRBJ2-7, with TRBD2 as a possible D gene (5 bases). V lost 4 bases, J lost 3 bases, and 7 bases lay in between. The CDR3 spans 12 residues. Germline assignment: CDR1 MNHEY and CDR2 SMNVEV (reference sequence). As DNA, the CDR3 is TGTGCCAGCAGTTCGGAGGTCTACGAGCAGTACTTC. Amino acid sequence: CASSSEVYEQYF.

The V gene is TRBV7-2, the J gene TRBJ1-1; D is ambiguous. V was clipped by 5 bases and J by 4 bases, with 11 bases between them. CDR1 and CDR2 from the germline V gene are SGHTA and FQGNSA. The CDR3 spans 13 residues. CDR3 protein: CASSPPSRTEAFF. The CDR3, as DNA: TGTGCCAGCAGCCCCCCAAGCCGCACTGAAGCTTTCTTT.

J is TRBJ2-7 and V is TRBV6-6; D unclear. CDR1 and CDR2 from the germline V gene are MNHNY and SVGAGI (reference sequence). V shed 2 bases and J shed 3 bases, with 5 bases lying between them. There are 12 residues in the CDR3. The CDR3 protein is CASSYTGYEQYV. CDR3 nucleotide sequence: TGTGCCAGCAGTTACACGGGCTACGAGCAGTACGTC.

CDR3 DNA: TGTGCCAGCAGCGTACAGGAGGGCTATGGCTACACCTTC. Protein sequence: CASSVQEGYGYTF. This chain links TRBV9 with TRBJ1-2; D uncertain. From germline, CDR1 is SGDLS and CDR2 YYNGEE. The CDR3 length is 13 residues. V was clipped by 1 base and J by 4 bases, with 8 bases between them.

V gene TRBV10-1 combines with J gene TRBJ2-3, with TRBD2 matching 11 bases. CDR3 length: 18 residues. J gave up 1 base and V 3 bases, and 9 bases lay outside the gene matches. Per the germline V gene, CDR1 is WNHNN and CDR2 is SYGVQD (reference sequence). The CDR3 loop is CASSDGTSGRLGTDTQYF. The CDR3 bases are TGCGCCAGCAGTGACGGGACTAGCGGCAGACTAGGCACAGATACGCAGTATTTT.

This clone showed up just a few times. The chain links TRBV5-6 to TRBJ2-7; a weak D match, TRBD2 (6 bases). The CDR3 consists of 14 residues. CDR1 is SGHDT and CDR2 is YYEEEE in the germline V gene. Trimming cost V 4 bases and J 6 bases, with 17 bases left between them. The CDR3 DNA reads TGTGCCAGCAGCGTACAGCGGGTCCCCCCCGAGCAGTACGTC. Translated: CASSVQRVPPEQYV.

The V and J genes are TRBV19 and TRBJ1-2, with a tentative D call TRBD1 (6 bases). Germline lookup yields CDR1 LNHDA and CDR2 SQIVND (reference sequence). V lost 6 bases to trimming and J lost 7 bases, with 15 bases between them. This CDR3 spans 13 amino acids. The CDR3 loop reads CASRISGGAGYTF. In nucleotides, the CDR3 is TGTGCCAGTAGGATCTCGGGGGGCGCTGGCTACACCTTC.

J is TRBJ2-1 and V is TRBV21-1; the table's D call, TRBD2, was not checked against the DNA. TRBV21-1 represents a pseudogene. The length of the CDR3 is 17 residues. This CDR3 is CASSKALLREEYNEQFF. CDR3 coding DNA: TGTGCCAGCAGCAAAGCGCTTTTGAGGGAGGAATACAATGAGCAGTTCTTC.

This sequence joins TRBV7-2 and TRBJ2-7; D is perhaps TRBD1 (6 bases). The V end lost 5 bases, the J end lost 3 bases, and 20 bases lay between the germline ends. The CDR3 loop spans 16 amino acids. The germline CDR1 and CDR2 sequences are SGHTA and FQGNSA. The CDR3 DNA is TGTGCCAGCAGCGTAAAGCAGGGGTCCCTGAACTACGAGCAGTACTTC. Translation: CASSVKQGSLNYEQYF. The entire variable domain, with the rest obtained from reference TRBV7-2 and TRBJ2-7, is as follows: GAGVSQSPSNKVTEKGKDVELRCDPISGHTALYWYRQSLGQGLEFLIYFQGNSAPDKSGLPSDRFSAERTGGSVSTLTIQRTQQEDSAVYLCASSVKQGSLNYEQYFGPGTRLTVT.

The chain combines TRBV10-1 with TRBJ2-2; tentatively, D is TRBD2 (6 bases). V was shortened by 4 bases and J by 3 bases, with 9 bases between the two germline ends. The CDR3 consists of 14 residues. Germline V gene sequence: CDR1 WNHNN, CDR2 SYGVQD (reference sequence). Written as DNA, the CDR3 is TGCGCCAGCAGTGTAACGGGGGACACCGGGGAGCTGTTTTTT. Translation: CASSVTGDTGELFF.

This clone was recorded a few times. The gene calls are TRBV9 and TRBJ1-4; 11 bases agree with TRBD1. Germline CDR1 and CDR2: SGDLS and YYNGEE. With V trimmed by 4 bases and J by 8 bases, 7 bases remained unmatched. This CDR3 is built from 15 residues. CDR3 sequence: CASSSPDRGHEKLFF. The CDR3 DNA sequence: TGTGCCAGCAGCTCACCGGACAGGGGGCACGAAAAACTGTTTTTT.

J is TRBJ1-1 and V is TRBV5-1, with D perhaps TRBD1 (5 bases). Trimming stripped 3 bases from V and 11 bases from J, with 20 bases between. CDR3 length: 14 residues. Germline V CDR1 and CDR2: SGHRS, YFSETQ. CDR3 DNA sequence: TGCGCCAGCAGCTGGGGGGAGGGACGGTCCTTTGCTTTCTTT. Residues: CASSWGEGRSFAFF.

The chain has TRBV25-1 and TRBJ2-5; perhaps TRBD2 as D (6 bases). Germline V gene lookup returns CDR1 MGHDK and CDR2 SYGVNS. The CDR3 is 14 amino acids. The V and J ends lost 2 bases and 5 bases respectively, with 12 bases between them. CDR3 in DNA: TGTGCCAGCAGTGAAGGGGCAGGGAGGGAGACCCAGTACTTC. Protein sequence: CASSEGAGRETQYF.

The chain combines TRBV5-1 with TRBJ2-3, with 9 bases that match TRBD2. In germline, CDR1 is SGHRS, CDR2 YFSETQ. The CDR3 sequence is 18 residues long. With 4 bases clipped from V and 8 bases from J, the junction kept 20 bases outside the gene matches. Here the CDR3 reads CASSPLPASGNTGLTQYF. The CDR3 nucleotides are TGCGCCAGCAGCCCCTTGCCGGCTAGCGGGAATACTGGACTTACGCAGTATTTT. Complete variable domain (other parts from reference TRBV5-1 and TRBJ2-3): KAGVTQTPRYLIKTRGQQVTLSCSPISGHRSVSWYQQTPGQGLQFLFEYFSETQRNKGNFPGRFSGRQFSNSRSEMNVSTLELGDSALYLCASSPLPASGNTGLTQYFGPGTRLTVL.

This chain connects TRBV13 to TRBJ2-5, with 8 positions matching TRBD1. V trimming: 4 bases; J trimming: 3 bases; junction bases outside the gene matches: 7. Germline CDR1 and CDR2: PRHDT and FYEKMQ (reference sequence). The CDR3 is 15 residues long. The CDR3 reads CASSSTGGAEETQYF. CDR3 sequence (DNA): TGTGCCAGCAGCTCTACAGGGGGTGCGGAAGAGACCCAGTACTTC.

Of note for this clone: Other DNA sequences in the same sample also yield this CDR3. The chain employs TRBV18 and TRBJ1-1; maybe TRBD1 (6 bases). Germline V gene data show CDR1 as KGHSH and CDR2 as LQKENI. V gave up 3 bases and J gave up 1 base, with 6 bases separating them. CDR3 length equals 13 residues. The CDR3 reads CASSPTGNTEAFF. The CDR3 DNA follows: TGTGCCAGCTCACCGACAGGGAACACTGAAGCTTTCTTT.